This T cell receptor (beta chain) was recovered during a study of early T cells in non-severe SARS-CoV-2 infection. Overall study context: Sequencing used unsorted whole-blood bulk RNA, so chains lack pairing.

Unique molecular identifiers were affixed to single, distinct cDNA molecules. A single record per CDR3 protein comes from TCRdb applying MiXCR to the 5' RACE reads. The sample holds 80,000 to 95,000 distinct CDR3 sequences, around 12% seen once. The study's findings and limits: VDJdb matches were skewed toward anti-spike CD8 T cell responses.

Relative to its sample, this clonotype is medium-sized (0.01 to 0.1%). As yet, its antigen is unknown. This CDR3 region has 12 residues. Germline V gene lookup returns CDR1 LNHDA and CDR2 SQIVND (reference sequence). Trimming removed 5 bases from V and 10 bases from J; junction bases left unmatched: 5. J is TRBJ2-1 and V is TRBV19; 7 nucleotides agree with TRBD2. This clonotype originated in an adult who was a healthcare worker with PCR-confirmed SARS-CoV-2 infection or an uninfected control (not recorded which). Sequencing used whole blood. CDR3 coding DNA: TGTGCCAGTAGTTGGCCTAGCGGAGAGCAGTTCTTC. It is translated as CASSWPSGEQFF.